A selection of T cell receptor beta chains follows, all from one sample in a study of cytomegalovirus exposure and HLA in healthy donors. Sequencing was performed with immunoSEQ multiplex PCR; in TCRdb, only in-frame clones are kept and a portion is missing. The sample lists around 210,000 clones, approximately 80% seen once, with about 1.7% in the top ten. Source material: PBMCs. The receptors stem from a man aged 45-65 years in good health and CMV-seronegative. Both conserved end residues are part of each CDR3. Each record gives: CDR3 protein, CDR3 DNA, V gene, J gene, clone size, D gene. D genes are given only for firm matches. Clone size is given for some rows only: seen once, a few or many times, or a class if the clone is expanded.

CASSLEGQGYNSPLHF	TGTGCCAGCAGCTTGGAGGGCCAGGGATATAATTCACCCCTCCACTTT	TRBV5-6	TRBJ1-6	NA	NA
CASSYTDAGAQYF	TGTGCCAGCAGTTACACCGACGCCGGAGCGCAGTATTTT	TRBV6-5	TRBJ2-3	NA	NA
CASSWGRYGGELFF	TGTGCCAGCAGTTGGGGGCGCTACGGCGGGGAGCTGTTTTTT	TRBV28	TRBJ2-2	once	NA
CSVARQDWIQETQYF	TGCAGCGTCGCGAGACAGGATTGGATTCAAGAGACCCAGTACTTC	TRBV29-1	TRBJ2-5	NA	NA
CSVEPDRGGYTF	TGCAGCGTTGAACCGGACAGGGGTGGCTACACCTTC	TRBV29-1	TRBJ1-2	NA	TRBD1
CASSTRVSGKGTDTQYF	TGTGCCAGCAGTACTAGGGTTAGCGGGAAGGGAACAGATACGCAGTATTTT	TRBV2	TRBJ2-3	NA	TRBD2
CASSPGLYYGYTF	TGTGCCAGCAGTCCAGGGTTGTACTATGGCTACACCTTC	TRBV27	TRBJ1-2	NA	NA
CASSPVTRQPQHF	TGTGCCAGTAGTCCGGTCACCCGACAGCCCCAGCATTTT	TRBV19	TRBJ1-5	NA	NA
CASSPRGHLPYEQYF	TGTGCCAGTAGTCCCAGGGGGCACCTTCCCTACGAGCAGTACTTC	TRBV19	TRBJ2-7	NA	TRBD1
CASSETGYGYTF	TGTGCCAGCAGTGAAACGGGATATGGCTACACCTTC	TRBV6-1	TRBJ1-2	once	NA
CAISRTSGSYEQYF	TGTGCCATCAGTCGGACTAGCGGGAGTTACGAGCAGTACTTC	TRBV10-3	TRBJ2-7	NA	TRBD2
CASSESRNEQFF	TGTGCCAGCAGTGAATCGCGGAATGAGCAGTTCTTC	TRBV6-1	TRBJ2-1	NA	NA
CASSYGAWNEPQHF	TGTGCCAGCAGTTACGGGGCGTGGAATGAGCCCCAGCATTTT	TRBV6-5	TRBJ1-5	NA	NA
CASGGADRAFF	TGCGCCAGCGGTGGAGCGGATAGGGCTTTCTTT	TRBV5-1	TRBJ1-1	once	NA
CASSPPLQREQYF	TGTGCCAGCTCACCACCTCTCCAGCGCGAGCAGTACTTC	TRBV18	TRBJ2-7	NA	NA
CASSLPSGYSGANVLTF	TGTGCCAGCAGCTTACCCAGCGGGTACTCTGGGGCCAACGTCCTGACTTTC	TRBV5-5	TRBJ2-6	NA	NA
CASSSGQVYGYTF	TGCGCCAGCAGCTCCGGACAGGTCTATGGCTACACCTTC	TRBV5-1	TRBJ1-2	NA	TRBD1
CASRLGTSGTYEQYF	TGTGCCAGCAGACTCGGGACTAGCGGAACCTACGAGCAGTACTTC	TRBV6-5	TRBJ2-7	NA	TRBD2
CASRRGTNTEAFF	TGTGCCAGCCGCAGAGGTACGAACACTGAAGCTTTCTTT	TRBV28	TRBJ1-1	NA	NA
CASSPPDRGNTIYF	TGTGCCAGCAGTCCCCCGGACAGAGGAAACACCATATATTTT	TRBV28	TRBJ1-3	NA	NA
CASSLKRGTYNEQFF	TGTGCCAGCAGCTTAAAGCGGGGAACCTACAATGAGCAGTTCTTC	TRBV5-4	TRBJ2-1	NA	TRBD2
CASSKDRVGSYEQYF	TGCGCCAGCAGCAAAGACAGGGTTGGCTCCTACGAGCAGTACTTC	TRBV4-1	TRBJ2-7	NA	TRBD1
CASSLPGQGVSYEQYF	TGTGCCAGCAGTTTACCGGGACAGGGGGTGTCCTACGAGCAGTACTTC	TRBV28	TRBJ2-7	NA	TRBD1
CSAGTGAEEQYF	TGCAGCGCCGGGACAGGGGCTGAAGAGCAGTACTTC	TRBV29-1	TRBJ2-7	NA	TRBD1
CASSEGTGWETQYF	TGTGCCAGCAGTGAAGGAACAGGGTGGGAGACCCAGTACTTC	TRBV25-1	TRBJ2-5	NA	NA
CASSETSEVYEQYF	TGTGCCAGCAGCGAGACTAGCGAAGTCTACGAGCAGTACTTC	TRBV9	TRBJ2-7	once	TRBD2
CASSILPSSYNEQFF	TGTGCCAGTAGTATTTTACCGAGCTCCTACAATGAGCAGTTCTTC	TRBV19	TRBJ2-1	NA	NA
CASSFESPGQNYGYTF	TGCGCCAGCAGCTTTGAATCCCCGGGTCAGAACTATGGCTACACCTTC	TRBV5-1	TRBJ1-2	NA	NA
CASSPGVQPQHF	TGTGCCAGCAGCCCCGGGGTTCAGCCCCAGCATTTT	TRBV7-9	TRBJ1-5	NA	NA
CASSLFGRADRESYGYTF	TGTGCCAGCAGCTTGTTCGGACGGGCGGACAGGGAATCCTATGGCTACACCTTC	TRBV5-5	TRBJ1-2	once	TRBD1
CASLGGNTEAFF	TGTGCCAGCCTGGGGGGGAACACTGAAGCTTTCTTT	TRBV2	TRBJ1-1	NA	NA
CASRYLRSPSSYEQYF	TGTGCCAGCAGATACTTGAGGAGCCCCAGCTCCTACGAGCAGTACTTC	TRBV27	TRBJ2-7	once	NA
CASSRLTSGSTEQYF	TGCGCCAGCAGCCGCCTGACTAGCGGGAGCACCGAGCAGTACTTC	TRBV5-1	TRBJ2-7	once	TRBD2
CASSRTTLLAGAVSPSSYNEQFF	TGCGCCAGCAGTCGTACGACATTACTAGCGGGAGCCGTATCTCCGAGCTCCTACAATGAGCAGTTCTTC	TRBV5-1	TRBJ2-1	NA	TRBD2
CASSLGQVDEQFF	TGCGCCAGCAGCTTGGGACAGGTCGATGAGCAGTTCTTC	TRBV5-1	TRBJ2-1	NA	NA
CASRTDRETGELFF	TGTGCCAGCCGAACGGACAGGGAGACCGGGGAGCTGTTTTTT	TRBV6-6	TRBJ2-2	few	TRBD1
CASSYRDRPYGYTF	TGTGCCAGCAGCTACCGGGACAGACCCTATGGCTACACCTTC	TRBV5-6	TRBJ1-2	NA	TRBD1
CASTPTFEAFF	TGTGCCAGCACCCCCACTTTTGAAGCTTTCTTT	TRBV7-9	TRBJ1-1	NA	NA
CASSVEAVAWGHGTEAFF	TGTGCCAGCAGCGTAGAGGCAGTCGCCTGGGGGCATGGCACTGAAGCTTTCTTT	TRBV9	TRBJ1-1	NA	NA
CAWSPGISKNIQYF	TGTGCCTGGAGTCCGGGAATATCCAAAAACATTCAGTACTTC	TRBV30	TRBJ2-4	NA	NA